A selection of T cell receptor beta chains follows, all from one sample in a study of T cells after yellow fever vaccination. TCRdb redid the calling of the 5' RACE reads with MiXCR, one entry per CDR3 protein. Of 400,000 to 450,000 distinct CDR3 sequences in the sample, 18% were seen once. The sequenced sample was PBMCs, obtained before the yellow fever booster vaccination. The receptor source for this set is a man aged 18-30 years who received the YFV17D yellow fever vaccine. Each CDR3 is given with its conserved first and last residue. D genes are given only for firm matches. Clone size appears in some rows only: once, few, many, or a class for an expanded clone.

TRBD1 | - | TRBJ1-1 | TRBV25-1 | TGTGCCAGTCACAGGGGGAATGAAGCTTTCTTT | CASHRGNEAFF
- | - | TRBJ1-5 | TRBV25-1 | TGTGCCAGCAGTGATAGATTGCGGAATCAGCCCCAGCATTTT | CASSDRLRNQPQHF
- | - | TRBJ2-1 | TRBV11-2 | TGTGCCAGCAGCTTAAAACACTACAATGAGCAGTTCTTC | CASSLKHYNEQFF
- | - | TRBJ2-1 | TRBV7-3 | TGTGCCAGCAGCTTAGATGCATTCGCCGCCTACAATGAGCAGTTCTTC | CASSLDAFAAYNEQFF
- | few | TRBJ1-5 | TRBV5-1 | TGCGCCAGCAGCTTGGGTTGGGATCAGCCCCAGCATTTT | CASSLGWDQPQHF
TRBD2 | few | TRBJ2-5 | TRBV28 | TGTGCCAGCAGACTAGCGGGCGTGGAGACCCAGTACTTC | CASRLAGVETQYF
TRBD1 | few | TRBJ1-2 | TRBV6-6 | TGTGCCAGCAGTTTAACGGACAGGCTCTATGGCTACACCTTC | CASSLTDRLYGYTF
- | - | TRBJ2-7 | TRBV27 | TGTGCCAGCAGCCCGGGACTGTTGGTCTCCTACGAGCAGTACTTC | CASSPGLLVSYEQYF
TRBD1 | - | TRBJ2-1 | TRBV20-1 | TGCAGTGCTAGTGTGAGGGGGGACAGGGGATACAATGAGCAGTTCTTC | CSASVRGDRGYNEQFF
- | - | TRBJ2-3 | TRBV18 | TGTGCCAGCTCACCACGACGGAAGGAGGCAGATACGCAGTATTTT | CASSPRRKEADTQYF
- | many | TRBJ1-1 | TRBV7-3 | TGTGCCAGCAGCCCAGACGGGAAAGTGGGGAGGCGAGCTTTCTTT | CASSPDGKVGRRAFF
TRBD1 | - | TRBJ1-2 | TRBV20-1 | TGCAGTGCCGGACAGGGGGACTATGGCTACACCTTC | CSAGQGDYGYTF
- | many | TRBJ1-1 | TRBV29-1 | TGCAGCGTGACAGAAATCAACACTGAAGCTTTCTTT | CSVTEINTEAFF
- | many | TRBJ2-1 | TRBV11-2 | TGTGCCAGCAGCTTAGACCTAGCGAATGAGCAGTTCTTC | CASSLDLANEQFF
- | - | TRBJ2-2 | TRBV12-3/TRBV12-4 | TGTGCCAGCAGTCCGCTCGGGACATTAAACACCGGGGAGCTGTTTTTT | CASSPLGTLNTGELFF
- | few | TRBJ1-1 | TRBV6-5 | TGTGCCAGCAGTTACCTCTCGGCGAACACTGAAGCTTTCTTT | CASSYLSANTEAFF
- | few | TRBJ2-3 | TRBV7-9 | TGTGCCAGCACCCCGGCCGGGGGAAACACAGATACGCAGTATTTT | CASTPAGGNTDTQYF